This TCR beta chain originates from a study of T cell repertoires in ileal Crohn's disease. As for the study in general: Surgery for a complication: stricturing in 61%, penetrating in about 40%. Postoperative therapy was given to about half: roughly twelve thiopurines, fewer than 20 anti-TNF agents. Regarding the study as a whole: Active smokers at surgery had more clonal expansions than non-smokers. Endoscopic recurrence occurred in every patient whose clonality exceeded 26.8%.

About this clone itself: Its antigen is unidentified.

The time point is: inflamed ileum from the surgical specimen. TCRdb's copy holds only in-frame clones and misses some; the assay was immunoSEQ multiplex PCR. The profile shows around 15,000 clones, approximately 92% of them singletons. This receptor was identified in an adult with Crohn's disease. Sequencing was done on a sample of ileal tissue.

The CDR3 is CASSLSPGRAEQFF. In DNA, the CDR3 is TGTGCCAGCAGTTTATCCCCAGGGAGGGCTGAGCAGTTCTTC. The chain carries TRBV27 and TRBJ2-1, with 7 bases lining up with TRBD2. Unmatched junction bases numbered 5, after V lost 0 bases and J lost 9 bases. Per the germline V gene, CDR1 is MNHEY and CDR2 is SMNVEV (reference sequence). The CDR3 is made up of 14 amino acids.